This T cell receptor beta chain was sequenced in a study of shared clonotypes between healthy human individuals. Points on this clone: Its target is unknown.

The naive CD8 fraction comprised CD45RO-negative cells positively selected for CCR7 and excluded terminally differentiated effector memory CD45RA+ cells. The data were produced by immunoSEQ multiplex PCR, yet TCRdb's version contains in-frame clones alone and is incomplete. The sample records about 1,900,000 clones, 85% to 95% being singletons. The CDR3 length is 16 residues. Germline CDR1 is MGHRA and CDR2 is YSYEKL. V was clipped by 1 base and J by 3 bases, with 12 bases between them. Study-level points and caveats: Generation probability values for non-shared clonotypes were lower than those for clonotypes shared by all four donors.

The source of this sequence is a young man in good health. This rearrangement joins TRBV4-1 to TRBJ1-4; D call uncertain. The specimen sequenced was naive CD8+ T cells sorted from blood. The CDR3 sequence is CASSQVQAGSNEKLFF. The CDR3 DNA sequence: TGCGCCAGCAGCCAAGTGCAAGCAGGTTCTAATGAAAAACTGTTTTTT.